A single sample is the source of the 29 T cell receptor beta chains below, sequenced in a study of early T cells in non-severe SARS-CoV-2 infection. TCRdb fed the 5' RACE reads into MiXCR, producing one record per CDR3 protein. The sample carries about 60,000 distinct CDR3 sequences, 4.5% to 7% recorded once. The source material was whole blood. The origin of the receptors is an adult who was a healthcare worker with PCR-confirmed SARS-CoV-2 infection or an uninfected control (not recorded which).

This clonotype was observed at least ten times. This chain joins TRBV7-6 and TRBJ1-1; 8 bases match TRBD1. Germline V gene lookup returns CDR1 SGHVS and CDR2 FNYEAQ. The CDR3 totals 16 residues. With V trimmed by 0 bases and J by 6 bases, 9 bases remained unmatched. This chain's CDR3 is CASSLAAGGVNPEAFF. In DNA, the CDR3 is TGTGCCAGCAGCTTAGCGGCAGGGGGCGTTAACCCTGAAGCTTTCTTT. Full variable domain (outside the CDR3, taken from reference TRBV7-6 and TRBJ1-1): GAGVSQSPRYKVTKRGQDVALRCDPISGHVSLYWYRQALGQGPEFLTYFNYEAQQDKSGLPNDRFSAERPEGSISTLTIQRTEQRDSAMYRCASSLAAGGVNPEAFFGQGTRLTVV.

In its sample, this clonotype was seen a few times. The DNA of the CDR3 is TGTGCCAGCAGTTTATCTCTTGGGTACTCTGGGGCCAACGTCCTGACTTTC. This translates into CASSLSLGYSGANVLTF. The chain has TRBV27 and TRBJ2-6, with unresolved D. The CDR3 covers 17 residues. V was cut by 0 bases and J by 0 bases, with 9 bases left in between. Germline V gene data show CDR1 as MNHEY and CDR2 as SMNVEV (reference sequence).

Ten or more counts support this clonotype. The gene calls are TRBV2 and TRBJ2-3; D is possibly TRBD2 (6 bases). The germline gives CDR1 SNHLY, CDR2 FYNNEI. V was pared by 4 bases and J by 8 bases, with 16 bases between. CDR3 length equals 14 residues. CDR3 sequence reads: CASSAPPTRVTQYF. CDR3 in DNA: TGTGCCAGCAGTGCCCCTCCGACTAGGGTTACGCAGTATTTT.

There are many counts of this clonotype. Here the CDR3 DNA reads TGTGCTAGTGGTTTCCTAGGGGGTGTACTCGATACGCAGTATTTT. Translating it yields CASGFLGGVLDTQYF. V gene TRBV12-5 combines with J gene TRBJ2-3; maybe TRBD1 (6 bases). CDR3 size: 15 residues. The V and J ends lost 3 bases and 6 bases respectively, with 16 bases between them. Germline V gene lookup returns CDR1 LGHNT and CDR2 FRNRAP.

This clonotype was seen at least ten times. The rearrangement links TRBV11-2 to TRBJ1-1, with TRBD1 matching 9 bases. V dropped 6 bases and J dropped 2; count of bases not matched to a gene: 7. The germline gives CDR1 SGHAT, CDR2 FQNNGV. The CDR3 consists of 15 residues. CDR3 protein: CASRGTGFSNTEAFF. The CDR3 DNA sequence: TGTGCCAGCAGGGGGACAGGGTTTAGTAACACTGAAGCTTTCTTT. The variable domain in full, with the rest retrieved from reference TRBV11-2 and TRBJ1-1, is EAGVAQSPRYKIIEKRQSVAFWCNPISGHATLYWYQQILGQGPKLLIQFQNNGVVDDSQLPKDRFSAERLKGVDSTLKIQPAKLEDSAVYLCASRGTGFSNTEAFFGQGTRLTVV.

The V and J genes are TRBV7-6 and TRBJ2-2; TRBD1 matches at 10 bases. This CDR3 is built from 18 residues. Germline V CDR1 and CDR2: SGHVS, FNYEAQ. The V gene end was trimmed by 4 bases and the J gene end by 3 bases; junction bases not matched to a gene: 11. This chain's CDR3 is CASSWGPGQGIDTGELFF. The CDR3 DNA sequence: TGTGCCAGCAGCTGGGGGCCGGGACAGGGGATCGACACCGGGGAGCTGTTTTTT. Combining the CDR3 with reference TRBV7-6 and TRBJ2-2 gives the whole variable domain GAGVSQSPRYKVTKRGQDVALRCDPISGHVSLYWYRQALGQGPEFLTYFNYEAQQDKSGLPNDRFSAERPEGSISTLTIQRTEQRDSAMYRCASSWGPGQGIDTGELFFGEGSRLTVL.

The chain recombines TRBV5-1 with TRBJ2-5; tentatively, D is TRBD2 (5 bases). CDR3 size: 15 residues. From germline, CDR1 is SGHRS and CDR2 YFSETQ. V was trimmed by 2 bases and J by 1 base, leaving 12 bases between them. The CDR3 DNA follows: TGCGCCAGCAGCTTTGTCCGCGCGGGCCAAGAGACCCAGTACTTC. Translated, it gives CASSFVRAGQETQYF.

This clonotype has a handful of counts. The rearrangement uses TRBV4-1 and TRBJ1-4; D may be TRBD1 (6 bases). The CDR3 has 15 amino acids. The V and J ends lost 4 bases and 7 bases respectively, with 16 bases between them. Germline CDR1 MGHRA, CDR2 YSYEKL. The CDR3 spells CASSLGQGLVEKLFF. CDR3 nucleotides: TGCGCCAGCAGCCTGGGCCAGGGGCTTGTTGAAAAACTGTTTTTT.

This clonotype was detected ten times or more. This rearrangement joins TRBV6-6 to TRBJ1-1; D remains unclear. This CDR3 spans 18 amino acids. Trimming pared 8 bases from V and 3 bases from J, leaving 28 bases between. From germline, CDR1 is MNHNY and CDR2 SVGAGI (reference sequence). CDR3 in amino acids: CASSVIYVWNEGDTEAFF. CDR3 DNA sequence: TGTGCCAGCTCTGTGATCTACGTTTGGAATGAGGGAGACACTGAAGCTTTCTTT.

This clonotype was found many times. The chain has TRBV14 and TRBJ1-6, with D unclear. Trimming cost V 4 bases and J 10 bases, with 11 bases left between them. The CDR3 is 13 residues long. Germline V CDR1 and CDR2: SGHDN, FVKESK. Here the CDR3 reads CASSPGMSSPLHF. The CDR3 coding sequence is TGTGCCAGCAGCCCGGGGATGTCATCACCCCTCCACTTT.

This clonotype has only a few counts. The chain uses TRBV6-6 and TRBJ2-7, with D perhaps matching TRBD2 (7 bases). Trimming removed 2 bases from V and 3 bases from J, with 20 bases in between. Germline loops: CDR1 MNHNY, CDR2 SVGAGI (reference sequence). This CDR3 has 17 residues. The CDR3 protein is CASSYGHEGEGNYEQYF. The DNA for the CDR3 is TGTGCCAGCAGTTACGGGCACGAGGGGGAGGGAAACTACGAGCAGTACTTC.

This clonotype was observed a handful of times. For the CDR3, the DNA is TGTGCCAGCAGATCGACAATCTCTACCTATGGCTACACCTTC. Amino acids: CASRSTISTYGYTF. V gene TRBV2 combines with J gene TRBJ1-2, with D uncertain. The CDR3 runs 14 residues. Germline assignment: CDR1 SNHLY and CDR2 FYNNEI. The germline V and J ends were trimmed by 6 bases and 4 bases, with 15 bases remaining between them.

At least ten counts were recorded for this clonotype. The chain uses TRBV7-8 and TRBJ1-3, with TRBD1 as a possible D gene (6 bases). This CDR3 is 15 amino acids long. Germline V gene data show CDR1 as SGHVS and CDR2 as FQNEAQ. Between the trimmed V and J ends, which lost 1 base and 4 bases, there was a span of 11 bases. This chain's CDR3 is CASSLVGTYGNTIYF. As DNA, the CDR3 is TGTGCCAGCAGCTTAGTAGGGACATACGGAAACACCATATATTTT.

In this sample, this clonotype turned up a few times. J is TRBJ2-1 and V is TRBV3-1, with 11 bases aligning to TRBD2. V gave up 4 bases and J gave up 8 bases; unmatched junction bases: 10. The germline CDR1 and CDR2 sequences are LGHDT and YNNKEL (reference sequence). The CDR3 runs 16 residues. This chain's CDR3 is CASSPSTSGSLYEQFF. CDR3 in DNA: TGTGCCAGCAGCCCGTCCACTAGCGGGAGTCTGTATGAGCAGTTCTTC.

The V and J genes are TRBV7-2 and TRBJ1-1; possible D gene TRBD1, 6 bases. Trimming cost V 4 bases and J 5 bases, with 14 bases left between them. Per germline, CDR1 SGHTA and CDR2 FQGNSA. CDR3 size: 14 residues. CDR3 nucleotides: TGTGCCAGCAGCTCGAACAGGGCGGGTACTGAAGCTTTCTTT. This sequence encodes CASSSNRAGTEAFF.

The J gene is TRBJ1-1, the V gene TRBV12-5, with a possible D match to TRBD1 (5 bases). The CDR3 has 13 residues. The germline V gene has CDR1 LGHNT and CDR2 FRNRAP. Trimming stripped 4 bases from V and 3 bases from J, with 9 bases between. CDR3 region: CASGWGLDTEAFF. The CDR3 nucleotides are TGTGCTAGTGGTTGGGGGTTGGACACTGAAGCTTTCTTT.

This clonotype was picked up many times. The chain has TRBV11-1 and TRBJ2-3; D is possibly TRBD2 (6 bases). CDR3 length: 16 amino acids. Per the germline V gene, CDR1 is SGHAT and CDR2 is FQDESV (reference sequence). V lost 0 bases and J lost 1, with 11 bases in between. The CDR3: CASSLARDLGTDTQYF. The CDR3 region has the DNA TGTGCCAGCAGCTTAGCGCGGGACCTCGGCACAGATACGCAGTATTTT.

In this sample, this clonotype turned up a few times. The chain is built from TRBV5-4 and TRBJ2-5; perhaps D is TRBD1 or TRBD2 (5 bases each). This CDR3 region has 13 residues. V was shortened by 2 bases and J by 4 bases, with 9 bases between the two germline ends. Germline assignment: CDR1 SGHNT and CDR2 YYREEE (reference sequence). The CDR3 loop is CASSFSGPETQYF. CDR3 sequence (DNA): TGTGCCAGCAGCTTCTCGGGACCAGAGACCCAGTACTTC.

This clonotype was counted a few times. The genes are TRBV4-1 and TRBJ2-3; D could derive from TRBD1 or TRBD2 (6 bases each). Trimming stripped 2 bases from V and 4 bases from J, with 13 bases between. The CDR3 is 15 amino acids. Germline CDR1 reads MGHRA; CDR2 reads YSYEKL. This chain's CDR3 is CASSQRAEGADTQYF. The CDR3 region has the DNA TGCGCCAGCAGCCAAAGAGCGGAGGGGGCAGATACGCAGTATTTT.

This clonotype has a count of ten or more. V gene TRBV2 combines with J gene TRBJ2-1; perhaps TRBD2 as D (5 bases). The CDR3 sequence is 13 residues long. CDR1 is SNHLY, CDR2 FYNNEI, per germline. V lost 7 bases and J 2 bases, leaving 9 bases between the germline ends. CDR3 region: CASNGVTYNEQFF. The DNA for the CDR3 is TGTGCCAGCAACGGGGTTACCTACAATGAGCAGTTCTTC.

This clonotype was observed many times. This sequence joins TRBV29-1 and TRBJ2-7, with 7 bases aligning to TRBD2. The CDR3 covers 12 residues. The V gene end was trimmed by 7 bases and the J gene end by 2 bases; junction bases not matched to a gene: 5. The germline CDR1 and CDR2 sequences are SQVTM and ANQGSEA. The CDR3 DNA reads TGCAGCGCCACCGGGGGGACCTACGAGCAGTACTTC. This codes for CSATGGTYEQYF.

This clonotype has a count of ten or more. The chain carries TRBV20-1 and TRBJ2-4; possibly TRBD1 or TRBD2 for D (5 bases each). Between the trimmed V and J ends, which lost 0 bases and 6 bases, there was a span of 18 bases. CDR3 length: 16 residues. Germline V gene data show CDR1 as DFQATT and CDR2 as SNEGSKA (reference sequence). The CDR3 protein is CSARDGETTGGNIQYF. CDR3 sequence (DNA): TGCAGTGCTAGAGATGGGGAGACTACTGGGGGAAACATTCAGTACTTC.

J is TRBJ1-1 and V is TRBV2, with D possibly being TRBD1 (6 bases). CDR1 and CDR2 (germline): SNHLY, FYNNEI. The CDR3 covers 14 residues. Deletions cut 7 bases from V and 5 bases from J, with 17 bases between. The CDR3, as DNA: TGTGCCAGCACCCAGGAGGGGGTTAGTACTGAAGCTTTCTTT. Translating gives CASTQEGVSTEAFF.

This clonotype was observed many times. The chain recombines TRBV30 with TRBJ2-3; 10 bases match TRBD2. The ends lost 8 bases at V and 4 bases at J; junction bases unmatched: 9. The CDR3 loop spans 14 amino acids. Germline CDR1 GTSNPN, CDR2 SVGIG (reference sequence). The CDR3 here is CAGASGGGADTQYF. In DNA form, the CDR3 reads TGTGCCGGCGCTAGCGGGGGAGGCGCAGATACGCAGTATTTT.

In its sample, this clonotype was seen many times. The chain couples TRBV6-2 or TRBV6-3 to TRBJ2-7; D is possibly TRBD2 (6 bases). The CDR3 spans 12 residues. Germline assignment: CDR1 MNHEY and CDR2 SVGEGT. Trimming took off 7 bases at V and 4 bases at J, with 11 bases between the two ends. CDR3 in DNA: TGTGCCAGCATGGGAGGACGTTACGAGCAGTACTTC. This encodes CASMGGRYEQYF.

This clonotype was counted a few times. The chain combines TRBV5-1 with TRBJ2-1, with 8 nucleotides matching TRBD1. The CDR3 runs 13 residues. The germline V gene has CDR1 SGHRS and CDR2 YFSETQ. J lost 9 bases, V lost 3 bases, and 5 bases had no gene match. CDR3: CASSSMTGAEQFF. The CDR3 DNA follows: TGCGCCAGCAGCTCCATGACAGGGGCTGAGCAGTTCTTC.

This clonotype was seen a few times. The gene calls are TRBV10-3 and TRBJ1-2; D gene ambiguous. V shed 3 bases and J shed 8 bases, with 10 bases lying between them. The CDR3 spans 12 residues. CDR1 and CDR2 from the germline V gene are ENHRY and SYGVKD. CDR3 bases: TGTGCCATCAGTGACGGCCTCTACGGCTACACCTTC. It translates to CAISDGLYGYTF.

This clonotype was found many times. The chain employs TRBV4-1 and TRBJ1-5; D unresolved. This CDR3 region has 13 residues. Trimming shortened V by 0 bases and J by 9 bases, and 9 bases separated the two germline ends. Per the germline V gene, CDR1 is MGHRA and CDR2 is YSYEKL. This CDR3 is CASSQDPGLPQHF. DNA of the CDR3: TGCGCCAGCAGCCAAGATCCCGGGTTGCCCCAGCATTTT.

V gene TRBV18 combines with J gene TRBJ1-5; weak D call: TRBD1 (6 bases). The CDR3 length is 15 residues. Trimming removed 2 bases from V and 0 bases from J, with 8 bases in between. Germline V CDR1 and CDR2: KGHSH, LQKENI. The CDR3 reads CASSPRGDSNQPQHF. The CDR3 DNA sequence: TGTGCCAGCTCACCAAGGGGGGATAGCAATCAGCCCCAGCATTTT.